What follows are 29 T cell receptor beta chains derived from one specimen sequenced in a study of blood T cells in healthy people across ages. Through a sample-barcoded 5' primer and a J-beta primer mix, a second PCR was run for roughly 6 to 11 cycles. TCRdb itself ran the 5' RACE reads through MiXCR, one entry per CDR3 protein. The table includes about 800,000 distinct CDR3 sequences, around 25% detected once. These data are also associated with another study on T cells of mothers and their children.

Sequencing was performed on blood. All receptors derive from a boy younger than 18 in good health.

V and J are TRBV20-1 and TRBJ1-5; possibly TRBD1 for D (5 bases). Trimming took 0 bases from V and 4 from J, leaving 19 bases between them. The length of the CDR3 is 17 residues. In germline, CDR1 is DFQATT, CDR2 SNEGSKA (reference sequence). CDR3 amino acids: CSAREAQGVYRNQPQHF. The CDR3 DNA reads TGCAGTGCTAGAGAGGCGCAGGGAGTTTATAGAAATCAGCCCCAGCATTTT.

This clonotype was counted only a few times. The chain recombines TRBV4-3 with TRBJ2-1; perhaps D is TRBD1 or TRBD2 (5 bases each). The CDR3 extends over 16 amino acids. Per the germline V gene, CDR1 is LGHNA and CDR2 is YSLEER. The V end was cut by 5 bases, the J end by 6 bases, with 20 bases between. The CDR3, as DNA: TGCGCCAGCAGCTTCCCCGGGACCATTGACCCCAATGAGCAGTTCTTC. Translation gives CASSFPGTIDPNEQFF.

This rearrangement joins TRBV6-2 or TRBV6-3 to TRBJ2-5, with TRBD2 identical over 10 bases. The DNA end is more similar to TRBJ2-7, so the J call may be wrong. The CDR3 is 15 amino acids. CDR1 is MNHEY, CDR2 SVGEGT, per germline. CDR3 region: CASSYGLAGDREQYF. The CDR3 DNA follows: TGTGCCAGCAGTTATGGGCTAGCGGGAGATCGCGAGCAGTACTTC.

The chain recombines TRBV5-4 with TRBJ2-5; D may be TRBD1 or TRBD2 (5 bases each). The CDR3 is 15 residues long. The germline CDR1 and CDR2 sequences are SGHNT and YYREEE (reference sequence). Trimming removed 4 bases from V and 0 bases from J, with 13 bases in between. CDR3 DNA: TGTGCCAGCAGCCCACCGGGACGGAACCAAGAGACCCAGTACTTC. Protein: CASSPPGRNQETQYF.

This chain uses TRBV10-3 with TRBJ1-3; tentative D call: TRBD1 (5 bases). The CDR3 extends over 13 amino acids. Trimming cost V 10 bases and J 6 bases, with 16 bases left between them. Germline V CDR1 and CDR2: ENHRY, SYGVKD. Here the CDR3 reads CATNDSPTNTIYF. DNA of the CDR3: TGTGCCACCAACGACAGTCCGACAAACACCATATATTTT.

This clonotype was counted only a few times. This chain joins TRBV29-1 and TRBJ2-2; tentatively, D is TRBD1 (5 bases). The germline V gene encodes CDR1 SQVTM and CDR2 ANQGSEA. The ends were cut back, 4 bases at V and 0 bases at J, with 9 bases in the middle. This CDR3 comprises 14 residues. The chain's CDR3 is CSVVSDTNTGELFF. The CDR3 DNA reads as TGCAGCGTTGTGTCGGACACGAACACCGGGGAGCTGTTTTTT.

This clonotype has a handful of counts. J is TRBJ1-4 and V is TRBV7-2; TRBD1 might be the D (5 bases). V dropped 5 bases and J dropped 10 bases, with 23 bases sitting between them. Per germline, CDR1 SGHTA and CDR2 FQGNSA. The CDR3 consists of 16 residues. The CDR3 sequence is CASSPARDPRTGKLFF. As DNA, the CDR3 is TGTGCCAGCAGCCCAGCCCGGGACCCCCGAACGGGAAAACTGTTTTTT.

This clonotype has a handful of counts. The rearrangement joins TRBV29-1 to TRBJ2-2; D is perhaps TRBD1 (6 bases). This CDR3 contains 13 residues. CDR1 SQVTM and CDR2 ANQGSEA come from the germline V gene. V shed 6 bases and J shed 1 base, with 9 bases lying between them. The CDR3 DNA reads TGCAGCGTAGAACAGGGGAACACCGGGGAGCTGTTTTTT. Translation: CSVEQGNTGELFF.

This clonotype is a singleton in its sample. The CDR3 DNA is TGTGCCAGCAGCTTAGGAGGCGGGAACTCCTACAATGAGCAGTTCTTC. Amino acids: CASSLGGGNSYNEQFF. This chain uses TRBV7-6 with TRBJ2-1, with a possible D match to TRBD2 (6 bases). V shed 1 base and J shed 0 bases, with 10 bases lying between them. CDR1 and CDR2 (germline): SGHVS, FNYEAQ. The CDR3 has 16 amino acids.

This clonotype has just a few counts. This chain joins TRBV6-2 or TRBV6-3 and TRBJ2-5, with D possibly matching TRBD2 (5 bases). The J call may be mistaken, given a closer DNA end match to TRBJ2-7. Germline V gene data show CDR1 as MNHEY and CDR2 as SVGEGT. This CDR3 region has 15 residues. The CDR3 DNA sequence: TGTGCCAGCAGTTCTCGGACTGGATACAATCTCGAGCAGTACTTC. Translated: CASSSRTGYNLEQYF.

The table lists this clonotype with a few counts. This chain joins TRBV7-3 and TRBJ2-1; 9 nucleotides align to TRBD2. CDR3 length: 15 residues. Per the germline V gene, CDR1 is SGHTA and CDR2 is FQGTGA. The trim removed 4 bases at V and 12 bases at J, leaving 13 bases unmatched. The CDR3 sequence is CASSSGLASNERQFF. DNA for the CDR3: TGTGCCAGCAGCTCAGGACTAGCGTCTAATGAGCGGCAGTTCTTC.

The rearrangement uses TRBV12-3 or TRBV12-4 and TRBJ1-6, with D maybe TRBD1 (5 bases). Trimming pared 1 base from V and 6 bases from J, leaving 10 bases between. The CDR3 is 15 amino acids. Here the CDR3 reads CASSLVRGGNSPLHF. CDR3 coding DNA: TGTGCCAGCAGTTTAGTCCGGGGCGGTAATTCACCCCTCCACTTT.

This clonotype was seen more than once but under ten times. The chain has TRBV29-1 and TRBJ2-3; 7 bases align to TRBD2. After removal of 4 bases from V and 6 bases from J, the junction contained 7 bases not matched to a gene. Germline V gives CDR1 SQVTM, CDR2 ANQGSEA. This CDR3 is built from 13 residues. CDR3 sequence: CSVALRGGDTQYF. The DNA for the CDR3 is TGCAGCGTTGCTCTGCGGGGAGGGGATACGCAGTATTTT.

As DNA, the CDR3 is TGCAGCGCCCAGGGACTGGGGGCAGATACGCAGTATTTT. Its translation: CSAQGLGADTQYF. The rearrangement links TRBV29-1 to TRBJ2-3, with a weak D call TRBD2 (6 bases). The CDR3 sequence is 13 residues long. V shed 7 bases and J shed 4 bases, with 15 bases lying between them. Per the germline V gene, CDR1 is SQVTM and CDR2 is ANQGSEA.

This clonotype was counted only a few times. The genes are TRBV4-2 and TRBJ2-3, with D possibly being TRBD1 or TRBD2 (5 bases each). V shed 0 bases and J shed 2 bases, with 12 bases lying between them. The CDR3 extends over 16 amino acids. Germline CDR1 LGHNA, CDR2 YNFKEQ. The CDR3, as DNA: TGTGCCAGCAGCCAAGAGTCCGGGGCATTCACAGATACGCAGTATTTT. Translated, it gives CASSQESGAFTDTQYF.

V gene TRBV28 combines with J gene TRBJ2-4; perhaps D is TRBD1 or TRBD2 (5 bases each). Trimming shortened V by 4 bases and J by 8 bases, and 9 bases separated the two germline ends. The CDR3 spans 12 residues. The germline CDR1 and CDR2 sequences are MDHEN and SYDVKM. The CDR3 reads CASSSRGDIQYF. CDR3 DNA sequence: TGTGCCAGCAGTTCGAGGGGCGACATTCAGTACTTC.

This clonotype was counted between two and nine times. The chain carries TRBV29-1 and TRBJ2-1; D not certain. TRBJ2-7 matches the DNA end more closely, so the J call is doubtful. The CDR3 sequence is 12 residues long. Germline V gene sequence: CDR1 SQVTM, CDR2 ANQGSEA. CDR3 loop: CSAEDHSYEQYF. The CDR3 bases are TGCAGCGCTGAGGACCACTCCTACGAGCAGTACTTC.

The CDR3 nucleotides are TGTGCCAGCAGCAAAACCAGGGACAGAAATCAGCCCCAGCATTTT. Amino acid sequence: CASSKTRDRNQPQHF. V is TRBV7-2 and J is TRBJ1-5; 7 nucleotides match TRBD1. With V trimmed by 5 bases and J by 4 bases, 8 bases remained unmatched. The germline V gene has CDR1 SGHTA and CDR2 FQGNSA. This CDR3 is built from 15 residues.

The V call is TRBV4-3, the J call TRBJ2-7, with 9 positions matching TRBD1. CDR3 length: 19 amino acids. Unmatched junction bases numbered 20, after V lost 6 bases and J lost 2 bases. Germline V gives CDR1 LGHNA, CDR2 YSLEER. CDR3 region: CASSLQAGQGPFPPYEQYF. The CDR3, as DNA: TGCGCCAGCAGTCTGCAAGCGGGACAGGGCCCTTTCCCGCCCTACGAGCAGTACTTC.

There are a few counts of this clonotype. The chain has TRBV6-6 and TRBJ2-1; 13 bases fit TRBD2. Per germline, CDR1 MNHNY and CDR2 SVGAGI (reference sequence). V trimming: 6 bases; J trimming: 1 base; junction bases outside the gene matches: 6. The CDR3 contains 17 residues. The CDR3 loop is CASRRTSGRGSYNEQFF. The CDR3 nucleotides read TGTGCCAGCAGGAGGACTAGCGGGAGAGGGTCCTACAATGAGCAGTTCTTC.

The genes are TRBV5-1 and TRBJ2-5; D could derive from TRBD1 or TRBD2 (5 bases each). From germline, CDR1 is SGHRS and CDR2 YFSETQ. This CDR3 is 15 amino acids long. V was shortened by 3 bases and J by 1 base, with 13 bases between the two germline ends. The CDR3 DNA reads TGCGCCAGCAGCTCAGGGACGGACTTCCAAGAGACCCAGTACTTC. It specifies CASSSGTDFQETQYF.

This clonotype came up a few times. CDR3 protein: CASSLGGQVNQPQHF. The CDR3 coding sequence is TGCGCCAGCAGCCTCGGGGGACAGGTAAATCAGCCCCAGCATTTT. The chain carries TRBV4-1 and TRBJ1-5; TRBD1 matches at 8 bases. V shed 4 bases, J shed 4 bases, and the junction held 6 bases outside the gene matches. The germline gives CDR1 MGHRA, CDR2 YSYEKL. CDR3 size: 15 residues.

This clonotype occurred a few times. The V gene is TRBV24-1, the J gene TRBJ2-5, with D perhaps matching TRBD2 (5 bases). CDR3 size: 12 residues. The germline V and J ends were trimmed by 6 bases and 4 bases, with 8 bases remaining between them. The germline gives CDR1 KGHDR, CDR2 SFDVKD. CDR3 loop: CATSYGIETQYF. As DNA, the CDR3 is TGTGCCACCAGTTACGGGATAGAGACCCAGTACTTC.

Here the CDR3 reads CSVTDRSYEQYF. CDR3 bases: TGCAGCGTCACCGACAGGTCCTACGAGCAGTACTTC. The chain is built from TRBV29-1 and TRBJ2-1; D might be TRBD1 (6 bases). Matching the DNA end better, TRBJ2-7 makes the J call doubtful. Germline V gene sequence: CDR1 SQVTM, CDR2 ANQGSEA. The CDR3 spans 12 residues.

The gene calls are TRBV7-2 and TRBJ2-5, with TRBD2 matching 12 bases. With the DNA end fitting TRBJ2-1 better, the J assignment may be wrong. The CDR3 extends over 16 amino acids. Per germline, CDR1 SGHTA and CDR2 FQGNSA. The CDR3 nucleotides are TGTGCCAGCAGCTTTACCGGACTAGCGGGGCCGGGTGAGCAGTTCTTC. It is translated as CASSFTGLAGPGEQFF.

Ten or more counts support this clonotype. V and J are TRBV7-9 and TRBJ2-1, with no clear D. This CDR3 is built from 12 residues. Germline lookup yields CDR1 SEHNR and CDR2 FQNEAQ (reference sequence). The V and J ends lost 4 bases and 8 bases respectively, with 9 bases between them. The CDR3 sequence is CASSSGWDEQFF. The CDR3 region has the DNA TGTGCCAGCAGCTCGGGCTGGGATGAGCAGTTCTTC.

The rearrangement links TRBV6-6 to TRBJ2-7; D call uncertain. V lost 2 bases and J lost 1, with 9 bases in between. This CDR3 comprises 14 residues. Germline CDR1 MNHNY, CDR2 SVGAGI (reference sequence). The CDR3: CASSYGQTSYEQYF. The CDR3 bases are TGTGCCAGCAGTTACGGGCAGACGTCCTACGAGCAGTACTTC.

This clonotype occurred a few times. This sequence joins TRBV7-2 and TRBJ2-5, with unresolved D. The CDR3 runs to 13 residues. V was cut by 1 base and J by 5 bases, with 8 bases left in between. Germline values: CDR1 SGHTA, CDR2 FQGNSA. CDR3 sequence (DNA): TGTGCCAGCAGCTTAGAGAGTCGGGAGACCCAGTACTTC. Protein product: CASSLESRETQYF.

This clonotype was counted only a few times. V usage is TRBV4-1 and J usage is TRBJ1-4; TRBD1 aligns across 7 bases. The ends lost 3 bases at V and 5 bases at J; junction bases unmatched: 6. Germline values: CDR1 MGHRA, CDR2 YSYEKL. The CDR3 length is 15 residues. The CDR3 spells CASSHPMGQNEKLFF. In nucleotides, the CDR3 is TGCGCCAGCAGCCACCCAATGGGACAGAATGAAAAACTGTTTTTT.